Shown below are 32 T cell receptor beta chains from a single sample sequenced in a study of CD8+CD57+ T cells in acquired aplastic anemia. Flow cytometry had shown expanded CD8+CD57+ cells in the patients chosen for sequencing. Profiling of TCR beta VDJ combinations and CDR3 sequences used genomic DNA as template. TCRdb re-called the reads with MiXCR, one entry per CDR3 protein. The table includes fewer than 300,000 distinct CDR3 sequences, around 82% detected once. Sequencing input: sorted CD4+, CD8+, or CD8+CD57+ T cells (not recorded which) from PBMCs. The receptors were sampled from a human donor with aplastic anemia.

The chain is built from TRBV11-1 and TRBJ2-1, with 9 bases matching TRBD1. Trimming removed 10 bases from V and 8 bases from J; junction bases left unmatched: 9. Germline V lookup: CDR1 SGHAT, CDR2 FQDESV (reference sequence). This CDR3 has 13 residues. The CDR3 DNA is TGTGCCACCCAACAGGGGGCGGGGGATGAGCAGTTCTTC. Its protein product is CATQQGAGDEQFF.

As regards this clonotype: The missing conserved phenylalanine or tryptophan at the end of this CDR3 makes a read error likely. V and J are TRBV7-8 and TRBJ2-3; unclear D gene. Germline V gene data show CDR1 as SGHVS and CDR2 as FQNEAQ. V shed 0 bases and J shed 7 bases, with 11 bases lying between them. The length of the CDR3 is 14 residues. This CDR3 reads CASSLAGGHHTQYL. In nucleotides, the CDR3 is TGTGCCAGCAGCTTAGCGGGTGGTCACCATACGCAGTATCTT.

The chain has TRBV9 and TRBJ2-1, with 13 bases aligning to TRBD2. This CDR3 contains 16 residues. The V gene end was trimmed by 2 bases and the J gene end by 9 bases; junction bases not matched to a gene: 8. Germline values: CDR1 SGDLS, CDR2 YYNGEE. CDR3 residues: CASSVATSGGLGEQFF. The CDR3 DNA reads TGTGCCAGCAGCGTTGCGACTAGCGGGGGGCTTGGTGAGCAGTTCTTC.

In this sample, this clonotype turned up once. The CDR3 does not close with the conserved phenylalanine or tryptophan, likely indicating a read error. It is unclear where the CDR3 begins or ends on the DNA, so no DNA is shown, and the CDR3 is as TCRdb lists it. CDR3 region: CASSFHPEQAAHSY. The chain employs TRBV2 and TRBJ2-5. Inclusive of both ends, the CDR3 amounts to 14 amino acids. The germline CDR1 and CDR2 sequences are SNHLY and FYNNEI.

The chain couples TRBV2 to TRBJ2-2, with TRBD2 as a possible D gene (6 bases). The CDR3 covers 15 residues. Germline-derived CDR1 and CDR2 are SNHLY and FYNNEI. Trimming took 3 bases from V and 12 from J, leaving 20 bases between them. DNA for the CDR3: TGTGCCAGCAGTGAGGGGTATAGCGGTCACGGCCAGCTGTTTTTT. It translates to CASSEGYSGHGQLFF.

This chain uses TRBV5-4 with TRBJ2-1; 7 nucleotides agree with TRBD2. Germline CDR1 reads SGHNT; CDR2 reads YYREEE (reference sequence). The CDR3 spans 15 residues. V lost 2 bases, J lost 6 bases, and 8 bases stayed unmatched. For the CDR3, the DNA is TGTGCCAGCAGCTTTACTAGCGCAATGAGCAATGAGCAGTTCTTC. It encodes CASSFTSAMSNEQFF. Looking up the rest from reference TRBV5-4 and TRBJ2-1 gives the full variable domain: ETGVTQSPTHLIKTRGQQVTLRCSSQSGHNTVSWYQQALGQGPQFIFQYYREEENGRGNFPPRFSGLQFPNYSSELNVNALELDDSALYLCASSFTSAMSNEQFFGPGTRLTVL.

A note on this clonotype: A much larger clone differs by one base, so this may be a read error. This chain joins TRBV5-4 and TRBJ2-5; D gene uncertain. Per germline, CDR1 SGHNT and CDR2 YYREEE (reference sequence). V lost 2 bases to trimming and J lost 0 bases, with 8 bases between them. The CDR3 runs to 14 residues. CDR3 in amino acids: CASSFTCDQETQYF. Written as DNA, the CDR3 is TGTGCCAGCAGCTTTACTTGCGACCAAGAGACCCAGTACTTC. The complete variable domain, with remaining parts taken from reference TRBV5-4 and TRBJ2-5, reads ETGVTQSPTHLIKTRGQQVTLRCSSQSGHNTVSWYQQALGQGPQFIFQYYREEENGRGNFPPRFSGLQFPNYSSELNVNALELDDSALYLCASSFTCDQETQYFGPGTRLLVL.

This chain uses TRBV19 with TRBJ2-7; 14 bases match TRBD2. The V gene's germline CDR1 is LNHDA and CDR2 SQIVND (reference sequence). The ends lost 6 bases at V and 3 bases at J; junction bases unmatched: 4. The CDR3 consists of 15 residues. The CDR3 loop is CASSLTSGRDYEQYF. CDR3 DNA: TGTGCCAGTAGCCTGACTAGCGGGAGGGACTACGAGCAGTACTTC.

J is TRBJ1-2 and V is TRBV4-1, with TRBD1 as a possible D gene (5 bases). This CDR3 comprises 15 residues. The V gene's germline CDR1 is MGHRA and CDR2 YSYEKL. V lost 5 bases and J 3 bases, leaving 16 bases between the germline ends. The CDR3 loop is CASSAGWGLDYGYTF. The CDR3 bases are TGCGCCAGCAGCGCCGGATGGGGCTTGGACTATGGCTACACCTTC.

The chain is built from TRBV25-1 and TRBJ2-7; D remains ambiguous. The germline V and J ends were trimmed by 1 base and 3 bases, with 13 bases remaining between them. This CDR3 is 15 amino acids long. Germline-derived CDR1 and CDR2 are MGHDK and SYGVNS. CDR3 nucleotide sequence: TGTGCCAGCAGTGAATTAGATTGCGGCCGCTACGAGCAGTACTTC. Protein sequence: CASSELDCGRYEQYF.

The table lists this clonotype with a count of one. The CDR3 protein is CASSLTGTPDKHF. CDR3 nucleotides: TGTGCCAGCAGCCTTACAGGGACTCCCGATAAGCATTTT. V and J are TRBV7-2 and TRBJ1-5, with D possibly being TRBD1 (6 bases). Germline CDR1 SGHTA, CDR2 FQGNSA. Deletions cut 5 bases from V and 14 bases from J, with 19 bases between. There are 13 residues in the CDR3.

The chain combines TRBV7-9 with TRBJ1-6; D is uncertain. Per the germline V gene, CDR1 is SEHNR and CDR2 is FQNEAQ (reference sequence). The V gene lost 0 bases and the J gene lost 15 bases, with 21 bases spanning the gap. This CDR3 has 16 residues. CDR3 in amino acids: CASSLAGSYYASLLHF. CDR3 coding DNA: TGTGCCAGCAGCTTAGCGGGTAGCTACTATGCTTCCCTCCTCCACTTT. The whole variable domain, filled in from reference TRBV7-9 and TRBJ1-6, reads DTGVSQNPRHKITKRGQNVTFRCDPISEHNRLYWYRQTLGQGPEFLTYFQNEAQLEKSRLLSDRFSAERPKGSFSTLEIQRTEQGDSAMYLCASSLAGSYYASLLHFGNGTRLTVT.

The DNA of the CDR3 is TGCAGTGCTAGGGGCGGGGGGGCGTACGAGCAGTTCTTC. Translated, it gives CSARGGGAYEQFF. The chain uses TRBV20-1 and TRBJ2-1, with 9 positions matching TRBD2. Germline V gene sequence: CDR1 DFQATT, CDR2 SNEGSKA (reference sequence). V lost 3 bases and J lost 10; bases outside the gene matches: 7. This CDR3 has 13 residues.

Regarding this clonotype: This likely comes from a read error, as the CDR3 has no conserved phenylalanine or tryptophan at its end. The DNA is left out, because the CDR3 cannot be placed on it with certainty; the CDR3 is given as TCRdb lists it. V and J are TRBV9 and TRBJ2-1; TRBD1 reflects the table's D call only, with no check against the DNA. The CDR3 is 13 amino acids long, termini counted. CDR1 and CDR2 (germline): SGDLS, YYNGEE. Here the CDR3 reads CASSGGERQGGNI.

To note about this clonotype: Relative to the germline gene, one junction end is altered; a read error may explain this. V gene TRBV7-6 combines with J gene TRBJ1-6; D is uncertain. There are 14 residues in the CDR3. Germline V CDR1 and CDR2: SGHVS, FNYEAQ. CDR3 protein: CASSLAPTHTQHLF. As DNA, the CDR3 is TGTGCCAGCAGCTTAGCCCCCACACATACGCAGCACCTTTTT.

This clonotype has just one count. Since the CDR3 does not end with the conserved phenylalanine or tryptophan, this likely comes from a read error. The DNA is left out, because the CDR3 cannot be placed on it with certainty; the CDR3 is given as TCRdb lists it. The CDR3: CASGGAGNNQQY. J is TRBJ2-4 and V is TRBV2; the D call TRBD1 from the table was never checked on the DNA. The CDR3 numbers 12 amino acids, ends counted. Germline values: CDR1 SNHLY, CDR2 FYNNEI.

Judged by abundance, this clonotype is medium-sized. The V call is TRBV10-3, the J call TRBJ1-3; weak D call: TRBD1 (6 bases). Per germline, CDR1 ENHRY and CDR2 SYGVKD. This CDR3 is 12 amino acids long. Trimming took 10 bases from V and 3 from J, leaving 10 bases between them. The CDR3 sequence: CANWDNGNTIYF. The CDR3 coding sequence is TGTGCCAACTGGGACAATGGAAACACCATATATTTT.

This clonotype occurred a few times. V and J are TRBV5-5 and TRBJ2-1, with D possibly being TRBD1 or TRBD2 (5 bases each). The germline V gene has CDR1 SGHKS and CDR2 YYEKEE (reference sequence). The CDR3 length is 16 residues. With 4 bases removed from V and 8 bases from J, the gap between germline ends came to 22 bases. This chain's CDR3 is CASSQERGNGQDEQFF. The CDR3 nucleotides read TGTGCCAGCAGCCAGGAGAGGGGAAACGGTCAGGATGAGCAGTTCTTC.

With respect to this clonotype: This CDR3 fails to terminate in the conserved phenylalanine or tryptophan, so it likely reflects a read error. Because the CDR3's place on the DNA is in doubt, the DNA is left out and the CDR3 is given as listed by TCRdb. This chain connects TRBV2 to TRBJ1-4. The germline V gene has CDR1 SNHLY and CDR2 FYNNEI. The CDR3 is 15 residues long, counting both termini. CDR3 sequence reads: CASSLMGATNKKLFL.

J is TRBJ2-1 and V is TRBV7-6, with D perhaps TRBD2 (7 bases). This CDR3 contains 16 residues. With 5 bases removed from V and 8 bases from J, the gap between germline ends came to 22 bases. Germline V CDR1 and CDR2: SGHVS, FNYEAQ. Here the CDR3 reads CASSLLVPGGRDEQFF. The CDR3 DNA sequence: TGTGCCAGCAGCCTCCTAGTCCCCGGGGGGCGCGATGAGCAGTTCTTC.

This clonotype was counted only a few times. The chain uses TRBV4-1 and TRBJ1-1; 10 nucleotides align to TRBD1. The V gene's germline CDR1 is MGHRA and CDR2 YSYEKL. This CDR3 spans 18 amino acids. After removal of 1 base from V and 3 bases from J, the junction contained 11 bases not matched to a gene. The CDR3, as DNA: TGCGCCAGCAGCCAAGGGACCTGGACAGGGGGAGGGTACACTGAAGCTTTCTTT. This translates into CASSQGTWTGGGYTEAFF.

This clonotype is a singleton in its sample. The chain carries TRBV7-8 and TRBJ1-2; a possible D gene is TRBD1 (6 bases). V lost 2 bases, J lost 10 bases, and 23 bases lay in between. Germline CDR1 SGHVS, CDR2 FQNEAQ. The CDR3 sequence is 16 residues long. For the CDR3, the DNA is TGTGCCAGCAGCTTATCGGGAGGCCGGGACAAGTATTACTACACCTTC. Translating it yields CASSLSGGRDKYYYTF.

This sequence joins TRBV7-8 and TRBJ2-3; D uncertain. CDR3 length: 14 amino acids. Germline-derived CDR1 and CDR2 are SGHVS and FQNEAQ. V lost 3 bases to trimming and J lost 8 bases, with 15 bases between them. As DNA, the CDR3 is TGTGCCAGCAGCTTTGCGGCAGACCGCGCTACGCAGTATTTT. It is translated as CASSFAADRATQYF.

The chain has TRBV11-2 and TRBJ2-2, with D perhaps matching TRBD2 (5 bases). CDR1 is SGHAT and CDR2 is FQNNGV in the germline V gene. This CDR3 has 17 residues. Trimming shortened V by 0 bases and J by 2 bases, and 13 bases separated the two germline ends. The CDR3 sequence: CASSLERDYINTGELFF. The CDR3 DNA follows: TGTGCCAGCAGCTTAGAACGTGACTACATTAACACCGGGGAGCTGTTTTTT.

To note about this clonotype: An end of the junction differs from the germline gene, which may be a read error. The rearrangement uses TRBV24-1 and TRBJ2-2; TRBD1 is a possible D gene (6 bases). The CDR3 runs to 13 residues. Germline CDR1 KGHDR, CDR2 SFDVKD. DNA for the CDR3: TGTGCCACCAGGGCAGGGGACACCGGGGCGCTGTTTTTT. Its translation: CATRAGDTGALFF.

V gene TRBV5-5 combines with J gene TRBJ1-5, with TRBD1 matching over 7 bases. CDR1 is SGHKS and CDR2 is YYEKEE in the germline V gene (reference sequence). CDR3 length equals 14 residues. V was clipped by 1 base and J by 4 bases; unmatched bases: 2. The chain's CDR3 is CASSLTRGNQPQHF. CDR3 coding DNA: TGTGCCAGCAGCTTGACCAGGGGGAATCAGCCCCAGCATTTT.

Notes on this clonotype: It is unclear where the CDR3 begins or ends on the DNA, so no DNA is shown, and the CDR3 is as TCRdb lists it. V is TRBV9 and J is TRBJ2-1; the listed D gene, TRBD1, was not tested against the DNA. The CDR3 length is 16 residues, termini included. The V gene's germline CDR1 is SGDLS and CDR2 YYNGEE. The CDR3: CASSYGAETQYFEQFF.

In the case of this clonotype: This CDR3 fails to terminate in the conserved phenylalanine or tryptophan, so it likely reflects a read error. No DNA is shown, since the ends of the CDR3 on it are uncertain; the CDR3 is the one TCRdb lists. This chain uses TRBV7-8 with TRBJ2-3; the D segment call TRBD1 is taken from the table without a DNA check. The CDR3 contains 13 residues when both ends are counted. The germline V gene has CDR1 SGHVS and CDR2 FQNEAQ. The CDR3 is CASSVEADGTELS.

Concerning this clonotype: No conserved phenylalanine or tryptophan is present at the end of the CDR3, so a read error is the likely explanation. The DNA is omitted, as the CDR3 cannot be located on it reliably, and the CDR3 follows TCRdb's listing. The genes are TRBV7-8 and TRBJ2-3; TRBD1, as called in the table, went unchecked against the DNA. Germline values: CDR1 SGHVS, CDR2 FQNEAQ. Ends included, the CDR3 has 13 residues. The CDR3 loop is CASGEGGTDKPHY.

On this clonotype: Germline and junction disagree at one end, which may indicate a read error. The chain combines TRBV2 with TRBJ2-3; D gene ambiguous. Germline CDR1 and CDR2: SNHLY and FYNNEI. The CDR3 is 14 residues long. CDR3 nucleotides: TGTGCCAGCAGTGAAGCGGAAGGCACCCATACCCAGTATTTT. This gives the protein CASSEAEGTHTQYF.

About this clonotype itself: Since the CDR3 does not end with the conserved phenylalanine or tryptophan, this likely comes from a read error. No DNA is shown, since the ends of the CDR3 on it are uncertain; the CDR3 is the one TCRdb lists. V is TRBV15 and J is TRBJ2-5. The CDR3 has 13 amino acids, counting both end residues. Germline-derived CDR1 and CDR2 are LNHNV and YYDKDF (reference sequence). CDR3 sequence reads: CATSGAPQETHEH.

CDR3 sequence (DNA): TGTGCCAGCAGCTTCAGGCTAGCACGGACCTATGGCTACACCTTC. Translating it yields CASSFRLARTYGYTF. The chain links TRBV9 to TRBJ1-2; D unclear. The germline V gene encodes CDR1 SGDLS and CDR2 YYNGEE. Trimming pared 4 bases from V and 4 bases from J, leaving 17 bases between. The CDR3 totals 15 residues.